A selection of T cell receptor beta chains follows, all from one sample in a study of T cell changes during pregnancy in multiple sclerosis. Sequenced by immunoSEQ multiplex PCR; TCRdb stores in-frame clones only, minus some. The sample lists 58,000 or so clones, approximately 91% occurring once. This specimen consisted of peripheral blood, obtained after pregnancy. These receptors were collected from a female donor with multiple sclerosis, enrolled in a pregnancy study. Both conserved end residues are part of each CDR3. The D gene is left open where the match is weak. The size field is filled for only some rows; it gives once, few, many or a size class.

>few|-|TRBV30|TRBJ1-1
CAWSVPRRNTEAFF
TGTGCCTGGAGTGTACCCAGGCGGAACACTGAAGCTTTCTTT
>-|-|TRBV6-5|TRBJ1-1
CASTVRFGTEAFF
TGTGCCAGCACGGTGAGGTTCGGGACTGAAGCTTTCTTT
>-|-|TRBV5-1|TRBJ2-2
CASSFAGADTGELFF
TGCGCCAGCAGCTTCGCGGGGGCGGATACCGGGGAGCTGTTTTTT
>-|-|TRBV7-2|TRBJ1-5
CASSPQGSIGNQPQHF
TGTGCCAGCAGCCCGCAGGGTAGCATCGGCAATCAGCCCCAGCATTTT
>-|TRBD2|TRBV9|TRBJ2-1
CASSAQAGTIYNEQFF
TGTGCCAGCAGCGCTCAAGCCGGGACTATCTACAATGAGCAGTTCTTC
>-|-|TRBV9|TRBJ2-7
CASSVGTGRTYEQYF
TGTGCCAGCAGCGTAGGTACAGGACGAACCTACGAGCAGTACTTC
>-|TRBD1|TRBV10-2|TRBJ1-1
CASRFTGGQDTEAFF
TGCGCCAGCAGATTTACAGGGGGCCAAGACACTGAAGCTTTCTTT
>-|TRBD2|TRBV6-5|TRBJ2-7
CASSYGTSGYEQYF
TGTGCCAGCAGTTACGGGACTAGCGGCTACGAGCAGTACTTC
>-|-|TRBV6-4|TRBJ2-1
CASRWDTLNEQFF
TGTGCCAGCAGATGGGACACGCTCAATGAGCAGTTCTTC
>few|TRBD1|TRBV9|TRBJ1-6
CASSVGQGRSYNSPLHF
TGTGCCAGCAGCGTAGGACAGGGAAGGTCCTATAATTCACCCCTCCACTTT
>-|-|TRBV5-4|TRBJ2-4
CASSGWQGYRKYEYF
TGTGCCAGCAGCGGCTGGCAGGGCTATCGGAAATATGAGTACTTC
>once|TRBD1|TRBV7-9|TRBJ1-1
CASSPWTGSTEAFF
TGTGCCAGCAGCCCCTGGACAGGGAGCACTGAAGCTTTCTTT
>-|-|TRBV6-6|TRBJ1-1
CASSQPFYRDEAFF
TGTGCCAGCAGCCAACCTTTTTACAGGGATGAAGCTTTCTTT
>-|-|TRBV5-1|TRBJ2-7
CASSLTGLDEQYF
TGCGCCAGCAGCTTGACAGGGTTGGACGAGCAGTACTTC
>-|-|TRBV2|TRBJ2-7
CASSKLRTGAYEQYF
TGTGCCAGCAGCAAACTCCGAACGGGGGCCTACGAGCAGTACTTC
>-|TRBD1|TRBV5-4|TRBJ1-2
CASSFYGTEFVVGYTF
TGTGCCAGCAGCTTCTATGGGACAGAATTCGTCGTTGGCTACACCTTC
>-|-|TRBV11-1|TRBJ1-2
CASSFGRPYGYTF
TGTGCCAGCAGCTTCGGCAGGCCCTATGGCTACACCTTC
>once|-|TRBV9|TRBJ2-3
CASSVVGRGPDTQYF
TGTGCCAGCAGCGTAGTAGGTAGGGGCCCAGATACGCAGTATTTT
>once|-|TRBV5-6|TRBJ2-6
CASSLSVGGAPGANVLTF
TGTGCCAGCAGCTTGAGTGTGGGGGGGGCCCCTGGGGCCAACGTCCTGACTTTC
>-|-|TRBV19|TRBJ1-6
CASSARGGNSPLHF
TGTGCCAGTAGTGCGCGGGGGGGGAATTCACCCCTCCACTTT
>once|-|TRBV6-1|TRBJ1-1
CASSGQINTEAFF
TGTGCCAGCAGTGGACAGATTAACACTGAAGCTTTCTTT
>once|TRBD2|TRBV11-3|TRBJ2-1
CASSLGTSGGAPQFF
TGTGCCAGCAGCTTAGGGACTAGCGGGGGGGCCCCGCAGTTCTTC
>once|-|TRBV20-1|TRBJ2-1
CSARQDNEQFF
TGCAGTGCTCGACAGGACAATGAGCAGTTCTTC
>-|-|TRBV12-2|TRBJ2-3
CASRLALRGQGHTDTQYF
TGTGCAAGTCGCTTAGCCCTACGCGGACAGGGCCACACAGATACGCAGTATTTT
>-|TRBD2|TRBV30|TRBJ2-1
CAWSVSSGGRNEQFF
TGTGCCTGGAGTGTGAGTAGCGGGGGTCGGAATGAGCAGTTCTTC
>-|TRBD2|TRBV15|TRBJ2-3
CATSSLSPGTAGGQVHTDTQYF
TGTGCCACCAGCAGCCTCTCCCCGGGGACTGCGGGGGGGCAAGTGCACACAGATACGCAGTATTTT
>-|TRBD1|TRBV6-6|TRBJ2-7
CASSYGRTGGFEQYF
TGTGCCAGCAGTTACGGGCGGACAGGGGGCTTCGAGCAGTACTTC
>-|-|TRBV5-1|TRBJ1-1
CASSLAGFTEAFF
TGCGCCAGCAGCTTGGCCGGGTTCACTGAAGCTTTCTTT
>-|-|TRBV7-8|TRBJ1-6
CASSLVKGGDSPLHF
TGTGCCAGCAGCTTAGTAAAGGGGGGGGATTCACCCCTCCACTTT
>-|-|TRBV11-3|TRBJ1-1
CASSLDRYTEAFF
TGTGCCAGCAGCCTTGACAGGTACACTGAAGCTTTCTTT